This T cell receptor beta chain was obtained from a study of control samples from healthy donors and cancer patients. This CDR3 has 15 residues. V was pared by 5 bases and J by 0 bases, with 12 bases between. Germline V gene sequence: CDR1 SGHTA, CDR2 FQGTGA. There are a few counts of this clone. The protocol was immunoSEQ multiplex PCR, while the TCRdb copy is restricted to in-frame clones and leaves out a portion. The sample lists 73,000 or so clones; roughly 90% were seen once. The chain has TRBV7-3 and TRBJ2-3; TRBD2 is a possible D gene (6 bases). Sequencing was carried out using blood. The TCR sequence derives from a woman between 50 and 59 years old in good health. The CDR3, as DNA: TGTGCCAGCAGCCCGACTAGGGTTAGCACAGATACGCAGTATTTT. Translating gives CASSPTRVSTDTQYF.